A selection of T cell receptor beta chains follows, all from one sample in a study of blood T cell repertoires in COVID-19. Clones were sequenced by immunoSEQ multiplex PCR, and TCRdb holds only the in-frame ones, with some missing. Seen here are about 390,000 clones, about 90% observed once, and the top ten hold 2.3%. Sequenced: peripheral blood. The receptors derive from an older woman with COVID-19, enrolled during active disease. Both conserved end residues are part of each CDR3.

>11|TRBJ1-1|TRBV18
CASSGGTEAFF
>13|TRBJ1-5|TRBV12-5
CASGTGVEQPQHF
>15|TRBJ1-3|TRBV19
CASSRTGATGNTIYF
>15|TRBJ1-5|TRBV2
CASSYRQGLGQPQHF
>14|TRBJ2-5|TRBV27
CASSPGGLRETQYF
>12|TRBJ1-2|TRBV2
CASNEGADGYTF
>16|TRBJ1-2|TRBV15
CATSRGEAGMDYGYTF
>15|TRBJ1-2|TRBV5-5
CASSLTRDNLGGYTF
>16|TRBJ2-6|TRBV4-2
CASSQDISSGANVLTF
>14|TRBJ1-2|TRBV5-1
CASSAGQGNYGYTF
>14|TRBJ1-5|TRBV5-1
CASSFTTGNQPQHF
>17|TRBJ2-3|TRBV9
CASSLRTSGVSSDTQYF
>15|TRBJ1-1|TRBV18
CASSPPNRGYTEAFF
>16|TRBJ2-5|TRBV5-1
CASSFPQTVYQETQYF
>15|TRBJ1-2|TRBV5-4
CASSLGGQGKEGYTF
>13|TRBJ2-7|TRBV7-6
CASSTRPDSEQYF
>15|TRBJ1-6|TRBV13
CASSHTGTGISPLHF
>15|TRBJ2-3|TRBV2
CASSVGQGITDTQYF
>15|TRBJ2-7|TRBV2
CASSLDRGRHYEQYF
>15|TRBJ1-5|TRBV19
CASSSLGQGAQPQHF
>15|TRBJ1-6|TRBV11-2
CASSLGAGPDSPLHF
>14|TRBJ2-7|TRBV11-3
CASSAGTGLYEQYF
>15|TRBJ1-2|TRBV7-2
CASSFRTGGSYGYTF
>15|TRBJ2-2|TRBV5-1
CASSPQGMATGELFF
>15|TRBJ2-7|TRBV9
CASSVDPGGSYEQYF
>15|TRBJ1-2|TRBV2
CASSPSGQTLYGYTF
>14|TRBJ1-2|TRBV10-3
CAISEVGALYGYTF
>14|TRBJ2-7|TRBV2
CASSAFRTSYEQYF
>17|TRBJ1-2|TRBV3-1/TRBV3-2
CASSDRLFRDTDYGYTF
>14|TRBJ2-7|TRBV7-8
CASSSFLQGGEQYF
>14|TRBJ1-2|TRBV18
CASVPGQGGYGYTF
>16|TRBJ2-7|TRBV4-1
CASSQGTGGPSYEQYF
>16|TRBJ2-2|TRBV7-3
CASSARTGSNTGELFF
>15|TRBJ1-5|TRBV4-1
CASSLQQGSNQPQHF
>14|TRBJ1-1|TRBV27
CASSWTGPNTEAFF
>15|TRBJ1-1|TRBV5-1
CASSRLGHTNTEAFF
>11|TRBJ2-1|TRBV12-3/TRBV12-4
CASSSGREQFF
>16|TRBJ2-3|TRBV5-1
CASSLEGRGMADTQYF
>16|TRBJ2-6|TRBV7-2
CASSLRGETGANVLTF
>14|TRBJ2-7|TRBV5-1
CASSLQGSSYEQYF
>15|TRBJ1-2|TRBV19
CASSGQGAEGYGYTF
>14|TRBJ2-7|TRBV7-3
CASSLRGGVGEQYF
>17|TRBJ2-1|TRBV6-1
CASSEALPSGSYNEQFF
>13|TRBJ1-3|TRBV2
CASSEALQGGPPF
>14|TRBJ1-5|TRBV19
CASSIYEGWQPQHF
>16|TRBJ1-1|TRBV7-3
CASSPKPGQGYTEAFF
>14|TRBJ1-1|TRBV28
CASSLFAENTEAFF
>14|TRBJ2-7|TRBV29-1
CSVFTGYLQNEQYF
>14|TRBJ2-3|TRBV27
CASREGANPDTQYF
>16|TRBJ1-4|TRBV19
CASSIDHGTGNEKLFF
>14|TRBJ2-5|TRBV19
CASSPGGAGETQYF
>17|TRBJ1-5|TRBV4-1
CASSQDWGRFGNQPQHF
>15|TRBJ1-5|TRBV24-1
CATTTLGQGNQPQHF